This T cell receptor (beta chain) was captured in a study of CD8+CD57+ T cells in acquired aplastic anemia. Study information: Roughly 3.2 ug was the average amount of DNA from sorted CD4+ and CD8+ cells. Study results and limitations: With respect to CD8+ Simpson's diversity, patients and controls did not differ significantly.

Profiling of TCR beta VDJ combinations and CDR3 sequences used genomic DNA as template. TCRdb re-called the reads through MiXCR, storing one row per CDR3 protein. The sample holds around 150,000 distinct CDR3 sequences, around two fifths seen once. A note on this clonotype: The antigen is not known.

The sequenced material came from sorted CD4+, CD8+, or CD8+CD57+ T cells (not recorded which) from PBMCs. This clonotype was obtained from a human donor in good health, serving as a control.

CDR3 amino acids: CATSGTYSSYEQYF. In DNA form, the CDR3 reads TGTGCCACCAGCGGTACCTATAGCTCCTACGAGCAGTACTTC. The V and J genes are TRBV15 and TRBJ2-7; D call uncertain. Between the trimmed V and J ends, which lost 5 bases and 0 bases, there was a span of 11 bases. CDR1 LNHNV and CDR2 YYDKDF come from the germline V gene (reference sequence). This CDR3 spans 14 amino acids.